This T cell receptor (beta chain) comes out of a study of T cell responses to AZD1222 COVID-19 vaccine. Study outcomes and limitations: Clonal diversity was possibly underestimated, and white British individuals and females predominated among donors. Only six or seven AZD1222 recipients tested seropositive at baseline.

Profiled with immunoSEQ multiplex PCR; TCRdb holds only in-frame clones, not every one. Here the sample spans 120,000 or so clones, roughly 82% being singletons. With respect to this clone: Its antigen is currently unknown.

Germline CDR1 and CDR2: MNHEY and SVGEGT. The J segment lost 9 bases and the V segment lost 5 bases, leaving 14 bases of the junction unmatched. The CDR3 has 15 amino acids. The TCR originated in an adult who received the AZD1222 COVID-19 vaccine. Sequencing used peripheral blood, obtained 28 days after the second AZD1222 dose. This sequence joins TRBV6-2 or TRBV6-3 and TRBJ1-2; TRBD1 aligns across 8 bases. CDR3 sequence: CASSKPRQGLLSYTF. CDR3 sequence (DNA): TGTGCCAGCAGTAAACCCCGACAGGGGCTTTTGAGCTACACCTTC.